Listed below are T cell receptor beta chains from one sample, sequenced in a study of siplizumab effects on memory and regulatory T cells. The data were produced by immunoSEQ multiplex PCR, yet TCRdb's version contains in-frame clones alone and is incomplete. The sample contains over 85,000 clones, roughly 90% of which appear only once. Sample: CD4+ T cells sorted from blood. The origin of the receptors is a human donor in good health. Both conserved end residues are part of each CDR3. The D gene is left open where the match is weak. Clone size appears in some rows only: once, few, many, or a class for an expanded clone.

j_call cdr3_length v_call clone_size d_call cdr3_nt cdr3_aa
TRBJ2-3 14 TRBV5-1 NA NA TGCGCCAGCAGCTTGGTTTCTAGCACAGATACGCAGTATTTT CASSLVSSTDTQYF
TRBJ1-1 14 TRBV7-2 NA NA TGTGCCAGCAGCTTAGGTCCGGTGAACACTGAAGCTTTCTTT CASSLGPVNTEAFF
TRBJ2-1 11 TRBV29-1 NA NA TGCAGCGTTGCGTGGGGAGATGAGCAGTTCTTC CSVAWGDEQFF
TRBJ2-1 15 TRBV10-1 NA NA TGCGCCAGCAGCACATCGGGTTTGAGGAACAATGAGCAGTTCTTC CASSTSGLRNNEQFF
TRBJ2-1 17 TRBV7-9 NA NA TGTGCCAGCAGCTTAGGACGTACGGAGACTTCCTACAATGAGCAGTTCTTC CASSLGRTETSYNEQFF
TRBJ2-7 15 TRBV11-2 NA NA TGTGCCAGCAGCTTAGTAGGGGGACACCGCTACGAGCAGTACTTC CASSLVGGHRYEQYF
TRBJ2-6 14 TRBV19 few NA TGTGCCACCGAATCCGGAGGGTTGGCCAACGTCCTGACTTTC CATESGGLANVLTF
TRBJ2-3 15 TRBV9 NA NA TGTGCCAGCAGCGTAGTACTGGCGGTGGCAGATACGCAGTATTTT CASSVVLAVADTQYF
TRBJ2-1 17 TRBV11-2 once NA TGTGCCAGCAGCCCACGCCGGACAGTTAAATTGTACAATGAGCAGTTCTTC CASSPRRTVKLYNEQFF
TRBJ2-7 16 TRBV6-1 NA TRBD1 TGTGCCAGCAGTGAAACCCGACGACAGGGACCTTGGGAGCAGTACTTC CASSETRRQGPWEQYF
TRBJ1-5 14 TRBV28 NA NA TGTGCCAGCAGATATCCTCATAGCAATCAGCCCCAGCATTTT CASRYPHSNQPQHF
TRBJ2-1 15 TRBV5-1 NA NA TGCGCCAGCAGCTTGGAACTAGTGGGCTACAATGAGCAGTTCTTC CASSLELVGYNEQFF
TRBJ1-3 14 TRBV5-4 NA NA TGTGCCAGCAGCTCTAGAGGCTCTGGAAACACCATATATTTT CASSSRGSGNTIYF
TRBJ1-2 18 TRBV23-1 NA NA TGCGCCAGCAGTCCGAACTCCGGGACATCCCAACTAATGTGTGGCTACACCTTC CASSPNSGTSQLMCGYTF
TRBJ1-4 13 TRBV27 NA TRBD1 TGTGCCAGCAGTCCACAGGGGTACGAAAAACTGTTTTTT CASSPQGYEKLFF
TRBJ2-5 16 TRBV4-2 once TRBD2 TGTGCCAGCAGCCAAGGGACCGGGACTAGCGGGGAGACCCAGTACTTC CASSQGTGTSGETQYF
TRBJ2-1 12 TRBV5-6 once NA TGTGCCAGCAGCCCTGATAACAATGAGCAGTTCTTC CASSPDNNEQFF
TRBJ2-7 13 TRBV19 NA TRBD1 TGTGCCACCCGGGACAGGGGTTGGAACGAGCAGTACTTC CATRDRGWNEQYF
TRBJ2-7 16 TRBV27 NA NA TGTGCCAGCAGGAGGGCTTTGGGGTCGGCCTCCTACGAGCAGTACTTC CASRRALGSASYEQYF
TRBJ2-1 15 TRBV6-5 NA NA TGTGCCAGCAGTAACACCGGGACCAGGGTTGGTGAGCAGTTCTTC CASSNTGTRVGEQFF
TRBJ2-7 12 TRBV5-1 NA NA TGCGCCAGCAGCCCGGACTTTTACGAGCAGTACTTC CASSPDFYEQYF
TRBJ2-7 14 TRBV6-5 NA TRBD1 TGTGCCAGCAGTTACATGGGACAGGGCGACGAGCAGTACTTC CASSYMGQGDEQYF
TRBJ1-3 15 TRBV19 once NA TGTGCCAGTAGTATAGGGGGAGACTCTGGAAACACCATATATTTT CASSIGGDSGNTIYF
TRBJ2-7 15 TRBV18 once NA TGTGCCAGCTCACCTCCCGGGGGCAGCCCCTACGAGCAGTACTTC CASSPPGGSPYEQYF
TRBJ2-1 16 TRBV7-2 NA NA TGTGCCAGCAGCTTAGCGCGGTTTGTGGGACGACATGAGCAGTTCTTC CASSLARFVGRHEQFF
TRBJ1-2 13 TRBV19 NA TRBD1 TGTGCCAGTAGTATAGATGGACAGGGACGTTACACCTTC CASSIDGQGRYTF
TRBJ2-3 13 TRBV18 once TRBD1 TGTGCCAGCTCCCAGGGGGGCACAGATACGCAGTATTTT CASSQGGTDTQYF
TRBJ2-7 17 TRBV5-4 NA TRBD2 TGTGCCAGCAGCGGTGGACTAGCGGGGCAACTATTCTACGAGCAGTACTTC CASSGGLAGQLFYEQYF
TRBJ1-1 17 TRBV4-1 NA NA TGCGCCAGCAGCCAACGAAACCCGACGGGGAATCCCACTGAAGCTTTCTTT CASSQRNPTGNPTEAFF
TRBJ1-4 17 TRBV27 NA NA TGTGCCAGCAGTTTATCCGCGCCGGGCGCGGAGGGGGAAAAACTGTTTTTT CASSLSAPGAEGEKLFF
TRBJ1-6 13 TRBV25-1 NA NA TGTGCCAGCAGTGAAACGGACGGTTCACCCCTCCACTTT CASSETDGSPLHF
TRBJ2-7 12 TRBV2 NA NA TGCGCACAGGCGGGGTTATCCTACGAGCAGTACTTC CAQAGLSYEQYF
TRBJ1-1 14 TRBV6-5 NA TRBD1 TGTGCCACCCGTCGACAGGGGGGAAACACTGAAGCTTTCTTT CATRRQGGNTEAFF
TRBJ1-3 16 TRBV21-1 NA NA TGTGCCAGCATACACAGGGTTAATGATACTGGAAACACCATATATTTT CASIHRVNDTGNTIYF
TRBJ2-7 15 TRBV18 once TRBD1 TGTGCCAGCTCGGAAAACCGGGACAGACTGTGGGAGCAGTACTTC CASSENRDRLWEQYF
TRBJ2-1 14 TRBV5-1 few NA TGCGCCAGCAGCTTGGATGGTGGGTCGGGTGAGCAGTTCTTC CASSLDGGSGEQFF
TRBJ1-4 16 TRBV4-1 NA NA TGCGCCAGCAGCCAAGATCGGGCCAGGGGAAGGGAAAAACTGTTTTTT CASSQDRARGREKLFF
TRBJ2-1 14 TRBV5-1 NA NA TGCGCCAGCAGCTTGAGGCTGGGCTACAATGAGCAGTTCTTC CASSLRLGYNEQFF
TRBJ1-1 14 TRBV11-2 NA NA TGTGCCAGCATCAACCCCCGCTTGAACACTGAAGCTTTCTTT CASINPRLNTEAFF
TRBJ2-7 15 TRBV6-6 NA TRBD2 TGTGCCAGCAGTTACGGGTCAGCGGGAACCTACGAGCAGTACTTC CASSYGSAGTYEQYF
TRBJ2-7 15 TRBV5-1 NA NA TGCGCCAGCAGCTTGGCCACCGGACAGAGTCGCGAGCAGTACTTC CASSLATGQSREQYF
TRBJ2-5 16 TRBV11-3 NA TRBD2 TGTGCCAGCAGCCGCGGGACTAGCGGGGGGAGTGAGACCCAGTACTTC CASSRGTSGGSETQYF
TRBJ1-5 14 TRBV10-3 NA TRBD1 TGTGCCATCAGCCCCGACAGGGACAATCAGCCCCAGCATTTT CAISPDRDNQPQHF
TRBJ1-2 12 TRBV30 NA NA TGTGCCTGGAGTGTACGATCTCCTGGCTACACCTTC CAWSVRSPGYTF
TRBJ2-1 17 TRBV4-1 NA TRBD2 TGCGCCAGCAGCCAGGGACTAGCGGGGGGGCCCTACAATGAGCAGTTCTTC CASSQGLAGGPYNEQFF
TRBJ2-7 12 TRBV2 NA NA TGTGCCAGCAGTGAGGGAGGTTACGAGCAGTACTTC CASSEGGYEQYF
TRBJ2-1 16 TRBV6-5 NA TRBD1 TGTGCCAGCAGTTCAATTGGGACAGTCTCCTACAATGAGCAGTTCTTC CASSSIGTVSYNEQFF